This TCR beta chain was observed in a study of regulatory T cells in long-lasting Graves disease. General study results and limits: TRBV28 was favored in persistent disease, as were TRBJ1-2 and TRBJ2-5.

Trimming cost V 3 bases and J 4 bases; bases outside gene matches: 10. The CDR3 is 18 residues long. CDR1 and CDR2 from the germline V gene are SGDLS and YYNGEE. Details on this clonotype: The antigen is not known.

Each CDR3 protein is one row after TCRdb ran MiXCR on the reads. The data show about 1,600 distinct CDR3 sequences, with almost 85% seen just once and more than 5.5% held by the top ten. PBMC-derived RNA was used for the TCR library. It was by American Thyroid Association guidelines that Graves' disease was diagnosed. With EDTA tubes as the receptacles, roughly 9.7 milliliters of peripheral blood were drawn. Sequencing was performed on peripheral blood mononuclear cells (PBMCs), taken with antithyroid drug treatment, in newly diagnosed or persistent Graves disease (not recorded which). This sequence joins TRBV9 and TRBJ2-1; the match to TRBD2 covers 13 bases. The sequence was collected from a young woman with Graves disease. The CDR3 reads CASSDHTGTSGAYNEQFF. The CDR3 nucleotides read TGTGCCAGCAGCGACCATACCGGGACTAGCGGGGCTTACAATGAGCAGTTCTTC.